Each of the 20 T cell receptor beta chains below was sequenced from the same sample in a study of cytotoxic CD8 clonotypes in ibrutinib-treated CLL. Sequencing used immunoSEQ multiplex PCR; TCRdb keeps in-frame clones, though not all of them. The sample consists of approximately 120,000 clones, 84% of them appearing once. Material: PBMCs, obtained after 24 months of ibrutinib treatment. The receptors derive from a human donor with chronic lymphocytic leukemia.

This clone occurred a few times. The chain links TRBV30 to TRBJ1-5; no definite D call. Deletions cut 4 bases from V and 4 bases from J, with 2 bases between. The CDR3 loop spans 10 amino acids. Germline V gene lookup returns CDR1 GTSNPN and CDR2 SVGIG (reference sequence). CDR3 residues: CAWTNQPQHF. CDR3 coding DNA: TGTGCCTGGACTAATCAGCCCCAGCATTTT.

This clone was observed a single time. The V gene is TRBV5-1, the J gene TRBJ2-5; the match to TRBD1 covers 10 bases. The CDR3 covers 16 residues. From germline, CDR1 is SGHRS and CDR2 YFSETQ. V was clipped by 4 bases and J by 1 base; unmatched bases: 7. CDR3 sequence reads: CASSLTGGRGQETQYF. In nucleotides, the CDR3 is TGCGCCAGCAGCCTGACAGGGGGCAGGGGCCAAGAGACCCAGTACTTC.

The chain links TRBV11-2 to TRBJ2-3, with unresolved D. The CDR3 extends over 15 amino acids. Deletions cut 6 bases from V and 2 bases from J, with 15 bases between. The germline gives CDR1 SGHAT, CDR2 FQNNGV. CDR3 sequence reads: CASSYQTLPTDTQYF. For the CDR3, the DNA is TGTGCCAGCAGTTACCAGACACTACCCACAGATACGCAGTATTTT. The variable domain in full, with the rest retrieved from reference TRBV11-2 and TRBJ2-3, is EAGVAQSPRYKIIEKRQSVAFWCNPISGHATLYWYQQILGQGPKLLIQFQNNGVVDDSQLPKDRFSAERLKGVDSTLKIQPAKLEDSAVYLCASSYQTLPTDTQYFGPGTRLTVL.

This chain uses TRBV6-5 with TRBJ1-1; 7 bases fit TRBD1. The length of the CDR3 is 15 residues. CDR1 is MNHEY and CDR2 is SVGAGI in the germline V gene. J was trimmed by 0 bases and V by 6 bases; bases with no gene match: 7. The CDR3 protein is CASSRSGTVNTEAFF. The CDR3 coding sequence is TGTGCCAGCAGCCGGAGCGGGACAGTGAACACTGAAGCTTTCTTT.

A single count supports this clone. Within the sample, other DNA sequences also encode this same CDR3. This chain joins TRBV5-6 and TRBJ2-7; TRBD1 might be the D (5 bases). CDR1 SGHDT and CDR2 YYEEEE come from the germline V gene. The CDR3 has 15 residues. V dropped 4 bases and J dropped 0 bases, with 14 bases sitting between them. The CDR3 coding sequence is TGTGCCAGCAGCCTTATAGGGGTTGCCTCCTACGAGCAGTACTTC. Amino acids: CASSLIGVASYEQYF. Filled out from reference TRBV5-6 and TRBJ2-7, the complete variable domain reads DAGVTQSPTHLIKTRGQQVTLRCSPKSGHDTVSWYQQALGQGPQFIFQYYEEEERQRGNFPDRFSGHQFPNYSSELNVNALLLGDSALYLCASSLIGVASYEQYFGPGTRLTVT.

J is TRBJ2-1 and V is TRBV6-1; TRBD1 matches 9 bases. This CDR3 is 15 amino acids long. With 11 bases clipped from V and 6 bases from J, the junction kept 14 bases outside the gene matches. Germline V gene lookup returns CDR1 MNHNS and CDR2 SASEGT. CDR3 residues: CAGGPTGQGGNEQFF. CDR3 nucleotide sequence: TGTGCCGGGGGCCCGACGGGACAGGGAGGCAATGAGCAGTTCTTC.

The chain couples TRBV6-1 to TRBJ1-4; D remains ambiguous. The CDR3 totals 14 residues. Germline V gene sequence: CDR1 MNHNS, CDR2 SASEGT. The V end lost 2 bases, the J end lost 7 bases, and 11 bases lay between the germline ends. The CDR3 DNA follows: TGTGCCAGCAGTGAATCAGGCAGGCCTGAAAAACTGTTTTTT. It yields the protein CASSESGRPEKLFF.

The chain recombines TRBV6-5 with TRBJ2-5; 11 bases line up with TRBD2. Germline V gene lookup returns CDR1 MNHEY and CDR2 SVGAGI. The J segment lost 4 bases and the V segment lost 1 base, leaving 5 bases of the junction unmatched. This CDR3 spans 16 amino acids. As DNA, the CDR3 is TGTGCCAGCAGTTACTTGGTAGCGGGGGGGCGAGAGACCCAGTACTTC. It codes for CASSYLVAGGRETQYF.

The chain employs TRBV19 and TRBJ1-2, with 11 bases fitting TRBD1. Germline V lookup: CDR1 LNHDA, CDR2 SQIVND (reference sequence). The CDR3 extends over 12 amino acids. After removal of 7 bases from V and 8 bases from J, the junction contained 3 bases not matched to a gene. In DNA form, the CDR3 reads TGTGCCAGTAAGGACAGGGGGCACGGCTACACCTTC. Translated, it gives CASKDRGHGYTF.

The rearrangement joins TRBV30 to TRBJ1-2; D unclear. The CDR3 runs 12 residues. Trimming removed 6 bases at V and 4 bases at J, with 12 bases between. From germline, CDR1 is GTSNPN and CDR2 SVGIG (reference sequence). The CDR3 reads CACRTATYGYTF. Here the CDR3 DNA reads TGTGCCTGTCGAACAGCGACCTATGGCTACACCTTC.

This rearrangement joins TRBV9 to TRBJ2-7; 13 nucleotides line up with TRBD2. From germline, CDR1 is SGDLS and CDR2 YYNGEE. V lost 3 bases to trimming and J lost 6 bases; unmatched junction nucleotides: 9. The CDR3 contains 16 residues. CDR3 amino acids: CASSASGLAGVSEQYF. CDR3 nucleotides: TGTGCCAGCAGCGCCTCCGGACTAGCGGGGGTGAGCGAGCAGTACTTC.

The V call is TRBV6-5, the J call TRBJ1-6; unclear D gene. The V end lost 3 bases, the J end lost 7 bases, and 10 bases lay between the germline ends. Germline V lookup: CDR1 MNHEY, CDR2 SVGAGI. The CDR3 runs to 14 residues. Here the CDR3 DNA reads TGTGCCAGCAGTTATTTGACCGGGAATTCACCCCTCCACTTT. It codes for CASSYLTGNSPLHF.

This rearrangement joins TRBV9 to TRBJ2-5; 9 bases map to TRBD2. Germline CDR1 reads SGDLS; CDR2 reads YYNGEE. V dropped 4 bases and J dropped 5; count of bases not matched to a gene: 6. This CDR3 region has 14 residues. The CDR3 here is CASSRTSGFETQYF. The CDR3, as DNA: TGTGCCAGCAGCCGTACTAGCGGGTTTGAGACCCAGTACTTC.

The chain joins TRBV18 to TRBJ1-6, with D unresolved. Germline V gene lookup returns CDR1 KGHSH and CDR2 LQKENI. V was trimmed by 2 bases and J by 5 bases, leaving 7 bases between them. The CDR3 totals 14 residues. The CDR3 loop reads CASSPSSNNSPLHF. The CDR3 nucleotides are TGTGCCAGCTCACCATCGAGTAATAATTCACCCCTCCACTTT.

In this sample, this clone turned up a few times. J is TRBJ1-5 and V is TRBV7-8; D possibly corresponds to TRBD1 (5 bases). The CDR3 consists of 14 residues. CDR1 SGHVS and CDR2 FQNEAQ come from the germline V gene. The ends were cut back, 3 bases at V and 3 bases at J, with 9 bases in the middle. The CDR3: CASSFGTPNQPQHF. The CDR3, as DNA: TGTGCCAGCAGCTTCGGGACTCCCAATCAGCCCCAGCATTTT.

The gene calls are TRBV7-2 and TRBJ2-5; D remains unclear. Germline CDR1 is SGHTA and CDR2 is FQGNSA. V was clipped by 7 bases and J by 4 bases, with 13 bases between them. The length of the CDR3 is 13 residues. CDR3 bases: TGTGCCAGCAACTCATTGCTCGGAGAGACCCAGTACTTC. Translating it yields CASNSLLGETQYF. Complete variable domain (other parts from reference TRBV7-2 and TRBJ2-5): GAGVSQSPSNKVTEKGKDVELRCDPISGHTALYWYRQSLGQGLEFLIYFQGNSAPDKSGLPSDRFSAERTGGSVSTLTIQRTQQEDSAVYLCASNSLLGETQYFGPGTRLLVL.

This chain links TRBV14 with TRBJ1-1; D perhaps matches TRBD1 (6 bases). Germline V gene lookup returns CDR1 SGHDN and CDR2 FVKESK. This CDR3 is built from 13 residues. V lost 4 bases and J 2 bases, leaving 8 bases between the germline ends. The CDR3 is CASSRTVNTEAFF. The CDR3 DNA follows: TGTGCCAGCAGCCGGACAGTTAACACTGAAGCTTTCTTT.

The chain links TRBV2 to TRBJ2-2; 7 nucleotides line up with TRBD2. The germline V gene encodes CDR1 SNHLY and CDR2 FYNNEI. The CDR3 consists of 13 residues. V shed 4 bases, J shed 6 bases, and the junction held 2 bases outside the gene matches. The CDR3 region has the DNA TGTGCCAGCAGTGTTCGGGGGGCCGGGGAGCTGTTTTTT. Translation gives CASSVRGAGELFF.

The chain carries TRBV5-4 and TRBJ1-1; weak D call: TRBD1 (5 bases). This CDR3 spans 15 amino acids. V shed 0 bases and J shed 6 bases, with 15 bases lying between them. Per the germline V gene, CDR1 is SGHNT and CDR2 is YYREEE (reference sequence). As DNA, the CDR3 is TGTGCCAGCAGCTTGGGGGGGTTCTCTCTGGCTGAAGCTTTCTTT. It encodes CASSLGGFSLAEAFF.

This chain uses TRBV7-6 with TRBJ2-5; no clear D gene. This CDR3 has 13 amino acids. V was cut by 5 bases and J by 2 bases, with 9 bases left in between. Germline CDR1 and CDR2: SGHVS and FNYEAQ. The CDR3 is CASSPAVQETQYF. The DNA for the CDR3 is TGTGCCAGCAGCCCTGCTGTTCAAGAGACCCAGTACTTC.